This paragraph reports one TCR beta chain. Its antigen remains unknown. From its re-call of the 5' RACE reads, TCRdb lists each CDR3 protein once, without DNA. The sample data list about 380,000 distinct CDR3 sequences. This record belongs to a study of T cells expressing NK-cell markers. Study-wide context: Sorted CD3+CD56-NKG2C+, CD3+CD56+NKG2C- and CD3+CD56+NKG2C+ T cells were the source of the TCR beta repertoires. Overall study results and limits: It was still unclear whether expanded NKG2C+ T cell clones were HCMV specific.

The CDR3 consists of 16 residues. Germline CDR1 reads MNHNS; CDR2 reads SASEGT. The chain recombines TRBV6-1 with TRBJ2-2; TCRdb's D call of TRBD2 is untestable without DNA. The clonotype comes from a man aged 18 to 69 in good health. The source material was blood T cells: a sorted CD56 or NKG2C T cell subset, CD4+ or CD8+ T cells, or bulk PBMC T cells (not recorded which). The CDR3 loop reads CASSPYGTGRDGELFF.